This T cell receptor beta chain came from a study of naive and memory T cell subsets. This clonotype was picked up a small number of times. Its antigen remains unknown. The beta constant-region primer was an equimolar mix of two oligonucleotides covering TRBC1 and TRBC2. MiXCR, run by TCRdb on the UMI-ligation and nested PCR reads, gives a single entry per CDR3 protein. The sample shows some 150,000 distinct CDR3 sequences, about 18% of them seen only once. Germline V gives CDR1 KGHDR, CDR2 SFDVKD. With 3 bases clipped from V and 4 bases from J, the junction kept 7 bases outside the gene matches. This CDR3 is 16 amino acids long. Study-wide results and limits: Each distinct alpha or beta sequence counts as one clonotype. Possibly reflecting memory cells re-expressing CD45RA, a few larger clonotypes occurred in naive repertoires, especially CD8. Findings for naive and memory subsets could not be checked against ground truth. In naive cells, over 90% of TCR sequences were seen only once.

This chain connects TRBV24-1 to TRBJ2-1; 8 nucleotides agree with TRBD2. This receptor was taken from a human donor in good health. Sequenced material: naive CD4+ T cells from blood. Written as DNA, the CDR3 is TGTGCCACCAGTGATCTGTCCTCTAGCGGGTACAATGAGCAGTTCTTC. Its protein is CATSDLSSSGYNEQFF.